This paragraph covers one TCR beta chain sequence. CDR3 length: 14 amino acids. Trimming removed 5 bases from V and 6 bases from J; junction bases left unmatched: 2. Per the germline V gene, CDR1 is SGHTA and CDR2 is FQGTGA. This sample stems from a study of cytomegalovirus exposure and HLA in healthy donors. The study ran its PCR with 60 Vbeta and 13 Jbeta primers. Libraries were prepared by immunoSEQ multiplex PCR; TCRdb keeps only in-frame clonotypes and omits some of them. The repertoire holds some 61,000 clones, with approximately 78% as singletons. The J gene is TRBJ1-6, the V gene TRBV7-3; 9 bases match TRBD1. The clonotype originates from a human donor in good health. Sequencing was done on a sample of PBMCs. CDR3: CASSLQGANSPLHF. The DNA for the CDR3 is TGTGCCAGCAGCCTACAGGGGGCTAATTCACCCCTCCACTTT.